The 21 T cell receptor beta chains reported below all come from one sample, sequenced in a study of T cell repertoires in cytomegalovirus infection. Antigen specificity for these receptors is unknown. TCRdb called the reads again in MiXCR, with one record for every CDR3 protein. The repertoire holds 650,000 to 900,000 distinct CDR3 sequences, with 30% to 35% as singletons. The material sequenced was cultured CD8+ T cells from PBMCs, taken from culture after CMV antigen stimulation. These receptor sequences come from a human donor in good health (CMV status not recorded). Some clones in this sample may be carry-over from other donors' samples.

The rearrangement uses TRBV20-1 and TRBJ1-2; D perhaps matches TRBD1 (5 bases). The CDR3 loop spans 12 amino acids. Germline lookup yields CDR1 DFQATT and CDR2 SNEGSKA (reference sequence). V lost 4 bases, J lost 0 bases, and 6 bases lay in between. The CDR3 sequence is CSATTANYGYTF. Here the CDR3 DNA reads TGCAGTGCTACGACAGCTAACTATGGCTACACCTTC.

In its sample, this clonotype was seen a few times. The chain joins TRBV10-3 to TRBJ2-3; weak D call: TRBD2 (5 bases). Per the germline V gene, CDR1 is ENHRY and CDR2 is SYGVKD. Deletions cut 8 bases from V and 0 bases from J, with 15 bases between. This CDR3 comprises 15 residues. The CDR3 DNA reads as TGTGCCATCCTTGCGGGCAGCTCTAGCACAGATACGCAGTATTTT. Its protein is CAILAGSSSTDTQYF.

This clonotype is medium-sized (0.01 to 0.1%) within its sample. The chain is built from TRBV27 and TRBJ1-2; D is possibly TRBD1 (6 bases). Germline lookup yields CDR1 MNHEY and CDR2 SMNVEV (reference sequence). Trimming cost V 8 bases and J 0 bases, with 16 bases left between them. This CDR3 spans 15 amino acids. Here the CDR3 reads CASGKDSPANYGYTF. In DNA, the CDR3 is TGTGCCAGCGGAAAGGACAGTCCCGCTAACTATGGCTACACCTTC.

This clonotype was found a few times. The chain employs TRBV13 and TRBJ1-3; the match to TRBD1 covers 9 bases. With 0 bases clipped from V and 2 bases from J, the junction kept 2 bases outside the gene matches. The CDR3 totals 16 residues. The germline CDR1 and CDR2 sequences are PRHDT and FYEKMQ (reference sequence). The CDR3 bases are TGTGCCAGCAGCTTAGGGAGGACAGGGGCTGGAAACACCATATATTTT. It translates to CASSLGRTGAGNTIYF.

In its sample, this clonotype was seen a few times. The V and J genes are TRBV27 and TRBJ2-3; 9 bases match TRBD2. Germline V gene data show CDR1 as MNHEY and CDR2 as SMNVEV (reference sequence). This CDR3 spans 16 amino acids. After removal of 5 bases from V and 3 bases from J, the junction contained 9 bases not matched to a gene. The CDR3 DNA follows: TGTGCCAGCAGTCCACTAGCGGGTTCGATAACAGATACGCAGTATTTT. This translates into CASSPLAGSITDTQYF.

There are many counts of this clonotype. The chain recombines TRBV7-4 with TRBJ1-1, with unresolved D. Germline CDR1 is SGHVT and CDR2 is SQSDAQ. There are 16 residues in the CDR3. Trimming pared 0 bases from V and 3 bases from J, leaving 14 bases between. The CDR3 bases are TGTGCCAGCAGCTTAGCGGCCAGGCCCGGCGACACTGAAGCTTTCTTT. This encodes CASSLAARPGDTEAFF.

The genes are TRBV12-3 or TRBV12-4 and TRBJ2-5, with unresolved D. The ends were cut back, 5 bases at V and 0 bases at J, with 13 bases in the middle. The CDR3 contains 15 residues. The CDR3 loop reads CASSSTLSYQETQYF. The CDR3 nucleotides are TGTGCCAGCAGTAGCACGCTATCGTACCAAGAGACCCAGTACTTC.

The CDR3 DNA reads as TGCAGTGCTATTGGAATCATGAACACTGAAGCTTTCTTT. Translation gives CSAIGIMNTEAFF. V gene TRBV20-1 combines with J gene TRBJ1-1; D is ambiguous. CDR3 length: 13 residues. V lost 4 bases and J 0 bases, leaving 9 bases between the germline ends. Germline V gives CDR1 DFQATT, CDR2 SNEGSKA (reference sequence).

With regard to this clonotype: A junction end diverges from the germline sequence, so it may reflect a read error. The chain uses TRBV19 and TRBJ2-1; 8 bases align to TRBD2. The CDR3 totals 13 residues. CDR1 is LNHDA, CDR2 SQIVND, per germline (reference sequence). CDR3 sequence: CASNIAGNNEQFF. Here the CDR3 DNA reads TGTGCCAGTAATATAGCGGGGAACAATGAGCAGTTCTTC.

This clonotype has a handful of counts. The chain couples TRBV19 to TRBJ1-2; D uncertain. The CDR3 sequence is 13 residues long. V was pared by 3 bases and J by 5 bases, with 10 bases between. The germline gives CDR1 LNHDA, CDR2 SQIVND (reference sequence). The CDR3 DNA reads as TGTGCCAGTAGTATCGGACCCACGTATGGCTACACCTTC. Its protein is CASSIGPTYGYTF.

This clonotype has a handful of counts. The J gene is TRBJ2-7, the V gene TRBV27; D is unclear. Trimming pared 2 bases from V and 2 bases from J, leaving 13 bases between. The CDR3 runs 15 residues. Germline values: CDR1 MNHEY, CDR2 SMNVEV (reference sequence). As DNA, the CDR3 is TGTGCCAGCAGTTTACTGAGGACGGAAACCTACGAGCAGTACTTC. This translates into CASSLLRTETYEQYF.

Regarding this clonotype: Its ends do not fully match the called genes, so a read error is possible. The chain uses TRBV7-2 and TRBJ1-2; D not certain. The germline CDR1 and CDR2 sequences are SGHTA and FQGNSA. The CDR3 covers 15 residues. For the CDR3, the DNA is TGTGTCAGCAGCCCATCACATCGGGGTTCCTATGGCTACACCTTC. It codes for CVSSPSHRGSYGYTF.

As regards this clonotype: This may stem from a read error, because a much larger clone lies one nucleotide away. This chain connects TRBV7-2 to TRBJ2-7; no definite D call. CDR3 size: 14 residues. Germline V CDR1 and CDR2: SGHTA, FQGNSA. The CDR3 spells CVSSLGRVGHEQYV. The CDR3 coding sequence is TGTGTCAGCAGCTTGGGAAGGGTTGGCCACGAGCAGTACGTC.

V usage is TRBV19 and J usage is TRBJ1-5, with D unresolved. The CDR3 is 15 amino acids. Per the germline V gene, CDR1 is LNHDA and CDR2 is SQIVND (reference sequence). Trimming cost V 1 base and J 3 bases, with 10 bases left between them. CDR3 region: CASSIAGGDNQPQHF. In DNA form, the CDR3 reads TGTGCCAGTAGTATAGCGGGTGGGGACAATCAGCCCCAGCATTTT.

This chain joins TRBV12-3 or TRBV12-4 and TRBJ1-6, with TRBD1 matching 8 bases. Trimming removed 6 bases from V and 9 bases from J; junction bases left unmatched: 4. CDR3 length: 13 residues. The CDR3 nucleotides are TGTGCCAGCAGAACCGGGACAGGTTCACCCCTCCACTTT. Translation: CASRTGTGSPLHF.

Concerning this clonotype itself: The junction does not match germline at one end; this may be a read error. The genes are TRBV7-6 and TRBJ1-2, with no clear D. This CDR3 has 13 amino acids. Looked up from germline, CDR1 is SGHVS and CDR2 is FNYEAQ. In DNA form, the CDR3 reads TGTGTCAGCAGCGCAGCGGGGTCCTATGGCTACACCTTC. Protein sequence: CVSSAAGSYGYTF.

In its sample, this clonotype was seen a few times. CDR3 sequence reads: CASSGSGGGLNLPDTQYF. CDR3 DNA sequence: TGCGCCAGCAGCGGTAGCGGGGGGGGCCTCAATTTACCAGATACGCAGTATTTT. The genes are TRBV4-1 and TRBJ2-3; TRBD2 matches at 11 bases. Germline-derived CDR1 and CDR2 are MGHRA and YSYEKL. After removal of 5 bases from V and 4 bases from J, the junction contained 14 bases not matched to a gene. The CDR3 sequence is 18 residues long.

To note about this clonotype: This clone may be a read error of a much larger clone one base away. J is TRBJ2-5 and V is TRBV12-3 or TRBV12-4; unclear D gene. The CDR3 spans 13 residues. CDR3 nucleotide sequence: TGTGTCAGCAGTTTTGCGAAGGTGGAGACCCAGTACTTC. Encoded protein: CVSSFAKVETQYF.

In this sample, this clonotype turned up many times. This chain links TRBV7-2 with TRBJ1-5; 7 bases map to TRBD1. The length of the CDR3 is 15 residues. V lost 5 bases and J lost 4; bases outside the gene matches: 8. Germline CDR1 SGHTA, CDR2 FQGNSA. Here the CDR3 reads CASSPLTGTNQPQHF. CDR3 DNA: TGTGCCAGCAGCCCACTGACAGGGACTAATCAGCCCCAGCATTTT.

The V and J genes are TRBV6-5 and TRBJ1-5; D might be TRBD1 (5 bases). Trimming removed 8 bases at V and 1 base at J, with 18 bases between. Germline V gene lookup returns CDR1 MNHEY and CDR2 SVGAGI. The CDR3 sequence is 16 residues long. CDR3 loop: CASGAFGTESNQPQHF. The DNA of the CDR3 is TGTGCCAGCGGGGCCTTTGGGACCGAAAGCAATCAGCCCCAGCATTTT.

The chain uses TRBV7-9 and TRBJ1-1; D is unresolved. The CDR3 totals 17 residues. Between the trimmed V and J ends, which lost 5 bases and 1 base, there was a span of 20 bases. Germline lookup yields CDR1 SEHNR and CDR2 FQNEAQ (reference sequence). Here the CDR3 DNA reads TGTGCCAGCAGCCCTCCCGCAGGTGAGAAGGGGAACACTGAAGCTTTCTTT. Protein product: CASSPPAGEKGNTEAFF.